A selection of T cell receptor beta chains follows, all from one sample in a study of shared clonotypes between healthy human individuals. Here immunoSEQ multiplex PCR was the method, and the copy in TCRdb shows in-frame clones only, minus some. The sample shows about 2 million clones, approximately 94% of them seen only once. Source material: naive CD8+ T cells sorted from blood. The receptor source for this set is a man aged 18-30 years in good health. CDR3s leave out the opening cysteine and the closing phenylalanine or tryptophan. D genes are given only for firm matches. Rows give clone size only sometimes, using once, few, many, or a class for an expanded clone.

j_gene | abundance | d_gene | v_gene | CDR3aa
TRBJ2-1 | - | TRBD2 | TRBV28 | ASSPGLAVNEQF
TRBJ1-2 | - | - | TRBV13 | ASSLEGYYGYT
TRBJ2-7 | - | - | TRBV2 | ASRAGTTYEQY
TRBJ1-2 | - | TRBD1 | TRBV27 | ASSFFPPTGDNYGYT
TRBJ2-7 | - | TRBD2 | TRBV13 | ASSPPGGGFHEQY
TRBJ2-7 | - | TRBD1 | TRBV29-1 | SVGVGQGSYEQY
TRBJ1-1 | - | - | TRBV5-1 | ASSHRMNTEAF
TRBJ2-1 | - | - | TRBV29-1 | SVGERSYNEQF
TRBJ2-3 | - | - | TRBV7-9 | ASSFGIPGRGTDTQY
TRBJ1-1 | few | - | TRBV5-4 | ASSLGGGTEAF
TRBJ2-7 | - | TRBD1 | TRBV27 | ASQGASDEQY
TRBJ2-1 | - | - | TRBV6-1 | ASSALRGESYNEQF
TRBJ2-7 | - | - | TRBV28 | ASSFPDSRYEQY
TRBJ2-5 | - | - | TRBV19 | ASSIDGSYFQY
TRBJ2-7 | - | - | TRBV4-1 | ASSHPPEGSGEQY
TRBJ2-2 | - | TRBD2 | TRBV28 | ASSKAGLAGGPHGELF
TRBJ2-2 | - | TRBD1 | TRBV9 | ASSVGGQGYTGELF
TRBJ2-5 | - | - | TRBV6-1 | ASSEYIQETQY
TRBJ2-3 | once | - | TRBV7-6 | ASSSVEGRYSTDTQY
TRBJ2-7 | - | TRBD1 | TRBV30 | AWGGRQGISYEQY
TRBJ1-5 | - | - | TRBV5-8 | ASSGRVLGQPQH
TRBJ2-7 | - | - | TRBV6-1 | ASSEFTGGPYEQY
TRBJ2-1 | - | TRBD2 | TRBV9 | ASSAGLAESNEQF
TRBJ2-1 | - | - | TRBV7-3 | ASSLLGQNNEQF
TRBJ1-2 | - | - | TRBV29-1 | SVEANRPGYT
TRBJ2-7 | - | - | TRBV6-6 | ASSYPGFPYEQY
TRBJ2-1 | - | TRBD2 | TRBV11-2 | ASSVAGGSYNEQF
TRBJ2-7 | - | TRBD2 | TRBV6-5 | ASSYSTGLATGEQY
TRBJ1-4 | - | - | TRBV4-3 | ASSQDRGQATNEKLF
TRBJ2-1 | - | TRBD2 | TRBV6-6 | ASSSLAGGVAGEQF
TRBJ1-5 | once | - | TRBV7-2 | ASSLGTDSNQPQH
TRBJ2-7 | - | TRBD2 | TRBV5-6 | ASSLGLAGGTSYEQY